This T cell receptor (beta chain) was captured by sequencing in a study of monozygotic twins with inflammatory bowel disease. Template switching introduced UMIs that contain a 6-nucleotide sample barcode. No DNA is given; TCRdb re-called the 5' RACE reads and lists each CDR3 protein once. The table for this sample gives approximately 400,000 distinct CDR3 sequences. The CDR3 runs 15 residues. The V gene's germline CDR1 is SNHLY and CDR2 FYNNEI. The TCR comes from a human donor with ulcerative colitis or Crohn's disease, or a healthy co-twin of an affected twin (not recorded which). Sequenced sample: blood. The chain carries TRBV2 and TRBJ2-1; TCRdb picks TRBD1, but there is no DNA to check that call. CDR3 loop: CASMGETGGLHEQFF. Variable domain in full (rest from reference TRBV2 and TRBJ2-1): EPEVTQTPSHQVTQMGQEVILRCVPISNHLYFYWYRQILGQKVEFLVSFYNNEISEKSEIFDDQFSVERPDGSNFTLKIRSTKLEDSAMYFCASMGETGGLHEQFFGPGTRLTVL.